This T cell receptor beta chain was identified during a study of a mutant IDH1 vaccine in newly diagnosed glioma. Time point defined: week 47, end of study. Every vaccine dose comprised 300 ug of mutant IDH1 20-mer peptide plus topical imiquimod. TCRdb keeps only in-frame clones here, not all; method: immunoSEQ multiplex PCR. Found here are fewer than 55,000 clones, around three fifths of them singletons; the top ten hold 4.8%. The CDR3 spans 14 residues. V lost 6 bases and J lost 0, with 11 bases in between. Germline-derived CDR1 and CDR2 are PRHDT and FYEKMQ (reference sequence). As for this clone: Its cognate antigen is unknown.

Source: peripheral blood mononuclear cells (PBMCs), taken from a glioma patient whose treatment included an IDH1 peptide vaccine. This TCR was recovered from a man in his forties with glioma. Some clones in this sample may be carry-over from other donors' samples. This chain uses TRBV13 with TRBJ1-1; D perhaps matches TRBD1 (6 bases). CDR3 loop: CASSEGGLNTEAFF. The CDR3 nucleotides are TGTGCCAGCAGTGAAGGGGGATTGAACACTGAAGCTTTCTTT.